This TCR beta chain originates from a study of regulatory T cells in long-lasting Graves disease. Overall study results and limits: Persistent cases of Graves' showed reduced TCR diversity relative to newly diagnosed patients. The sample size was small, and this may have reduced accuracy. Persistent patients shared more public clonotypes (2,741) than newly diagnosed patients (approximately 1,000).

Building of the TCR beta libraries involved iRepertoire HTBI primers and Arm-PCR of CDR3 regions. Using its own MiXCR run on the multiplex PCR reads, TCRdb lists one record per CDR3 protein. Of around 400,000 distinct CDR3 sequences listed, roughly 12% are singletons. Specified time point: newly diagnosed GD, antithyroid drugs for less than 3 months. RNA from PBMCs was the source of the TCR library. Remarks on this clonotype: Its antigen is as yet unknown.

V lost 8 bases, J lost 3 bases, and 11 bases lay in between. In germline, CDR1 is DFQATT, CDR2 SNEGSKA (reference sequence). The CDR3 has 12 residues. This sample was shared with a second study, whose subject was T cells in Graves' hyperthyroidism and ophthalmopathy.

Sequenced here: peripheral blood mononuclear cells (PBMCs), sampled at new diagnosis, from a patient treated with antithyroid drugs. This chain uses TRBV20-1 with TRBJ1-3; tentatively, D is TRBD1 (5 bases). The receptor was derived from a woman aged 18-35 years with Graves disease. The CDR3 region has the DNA TGCAGTATTGCAGGGTTTGGAAACACCATATATTTT. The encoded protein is CSIAGFGNTIYF.